Reported below is one T cell receptor (beta chain). This clonotype has more than one count but fewer than ten. It has no known antigen specificity. Base qualities were left out, and no much larger clone turns up one base away. The library was made by RT-PCR. The listed sequencing device is Illumina HiSeq 2500. Using fastp trimming at Q25 and MiXCR clonotype assembly, TCRdb reanalyzed the public sequencing data and kept in-frame beta chains. Identical CDR3 proteins give one entry, which carries the most common genes and DNA. The sample has more than 400,000 distinct CDR3 sequences on record, approximately 7.2% of them singletons. The ten largest clonotypes hold under 15% of the sample. The data were obtained in a study of response to subunit inactivated influenza vaccine (dated by TCRdb to about 2018). Regarding the complete study: The study used deep quantitative T cell receptor repertoire profiling to track responses to a trivalent subunit inactivated influenza vaccine.

The CDR3 spans 13 residues, from the cysteine through the phenylalanine. Just the 39-base CDR3 DNA is kept, in frame starting at base 1. The germline V gene (reference sequence) sets CDR1 to DFQATT and CDR2 to SNEGSKA. V loses 0 bases, J loses 8 bases, and the germline ends lie 13 bases apart. General conclusions and limits of the study: The authors proposed that each seasonal influenza vaccination may bring in only a limited number of new T cells.

The starting material was PBMCs from blood, obtained around 2 years after vaccination. The TCR comes from a man between 50 and 75 years old who received an inactivated influenza vaccine. Donor details come from another sample of the same person, matched by shared clones. Rearrangement joined TRBV20-1 to TRBJ1-1, with the identity of the D gene unclear. CDR3 reads: CSARDLWALEAFF. DNA sequence: TGCAGTGCTAGAGATCTATGGGCCTTGGAAGCTTTCTTT.